This T cell receptor (beta chain) appears in the sequencing data of a study of blood T cell repertoires in COVID-19 (dated by TCRdb to about 2020). With regard to the full study: Collaborator samples came from the United States, Italy and Spain and covered acute and convalescent phases of COVID-19. The material from the prospective study consisted of cDNA or gDNA derived from T cells, B-cell-depleted T cells, or PBMCs. HLA class I and class II types, where available, came from metadata supplied by the sample provider rather than from assay-based typing. Sample metadata almost always included a de-identified subject ID, COVID-19 status, age in years and sex. Deeply sampled blood TCRbeta repertoires from subjects exposed to, actively infected with, or recovered from COVID-19 were included in the dataset. A freely available public database, intended as a resource for researchers studying the immune response to SARS-CoV-2, is where the repertoires were released. The samples were drawn from two sources: the first 160 participants of the ongoing ImmuneRACE study, and over 950 subjects contributed by 6 global collaborators.

For CDR1 and CDR2, the germline V gene lists MNHEY and SVGAGI. The CDR3 spans 15 residues, from the cysteine through the phenylalanine. The kept DNA is CDR3 alone, 45 bases in frame from the first base. The V and J ends are trimmed by 4 bases and 5 bases, leaving 17 bases between them. Collaborating institutions collected whole blood in K2EDTA tubes following their own protocols. Collaborator samples were shipped for TCRbeta analysis as frozen whole blood, isolated PBMCs, or DNA extracted from either sample type. TCRbeta CDR3 regions were amplified from genomic DNA by means of the immunoSEQ Assay, a bias-controlled multiplex PCR. The study's own analysis went as follows. The number of nucleated cells in each sample was estimated by amplification of reference gene primers within the assay. To quantify the absolute abundance of each unique TCRbeta CDR3 rearrangement, sequence reads were collapsed and filtered. Productive Simpson clonality was computed per sample as the square root of Simpson's diversity index over productive rearrangements. What TCRdb holds here is the immuneACCESS table cut down to in-frame rearrangements. Part of the clones is not present; checked against another copy, under half of the missing clones reflect an unresolved V gene, and the others are unexplained. That table furnishes V, J and clone size, whereas the DNA furnished D and trimming. This sample comprises approximately 310,000 clones, about nine tenths of them detected only once. 1% of the sample belongs to the ten largest clones.

Comments on this clone: This clone's antigen is unknown. Base-call qualities are not available, and no considerably larger clone is one nucleotide away.

Broad study findings and their caveats: How much clinical and demographic metadata was included differed by source and by participant, and the metadata was provided uncurated.

The TCR was taken from a middle-aged man with active or convalescent COVID-19. Input material: peripheral blood. The V gene is TRBV6-5 and the J gene is TRBJ2-5, with TRBD2 tentatively as D gene (5 bases match). Here is the DNA: TGTGCCAGCAGTTCCGGACTGGGGATGGGGGAGACCCAGTACTTC. Its product reads: CASSSGLGMGETQYF.